This entry lists 8 T cell receptor beta chains sequenced from one sample in a study of T cells after yellow fever vaccination. TCRdb used MiXCR to reprocess the 5' RACE reads, holding one entry per CDR3 protein. Counted here are 250,000 or so distinct CDR3 sequences, roughly 3.7% occurring once; the ten biggest clones make up 19%. The starting material was PBMCs, obtained 15 days after the yellow fever booster vaccination. The source is a man aged 18-30 years who received the YFV17D yellow fever vaccine.

This rearrangement joins TRBV6-5 to TRBJ1-2; no reliable D call. The germline V gene encodes CDR1 MNHEY and CDR2 SVGAGI. Trimming shortened V by 6 bases and J by 4 bases, and 15 bases separated the two germline ends. The length of the CDR3 is 14 residues. The CDR3 DNA sequence: TGTGCCAGCAGCTTGTCCCGGGCCCCCTATGGCTACACCTTC. Translating it yields CASSLSRAPYGYTF.

This clonotype has a count of ten or more. The chain is built from TRBV20-1 and TRBJ2-5; D may match TRBD1 or TRBD2 (6 bases each). Germline V lookup: CDR1 DFQATT, CDR2 SNEGSKA (reference sequence). Between the trimmed V and J ends, which lost 4 bases and 4 bases, there was a span of 10 bases. The CDR3 extends over 12 amino acids. CDR3 nucleotide sequence: TGCAGTGCTATGGGGGGCGGAGAGACCCAGTACTTC. Translated, it gives CSAMGGGETQYF.

This sequence joins TRBV7-2 and TRBJ1-3; D gene uncertain. This CDR3 spans 16 amino acids. Per the germline V gene, CDR1 is SGHTA and CDR2 is FQGNSA. The V gene lost 1 base and the J gene lost 0 bases, with 10 bases spanning the gap. The CDR3 loop is CASSLVPSASGNTIYF. CDR3 DNA sequence: TGTGCCAGCAGCTTAGTTCCGAGCGCCTCTGGAAACACCATATATTTT.

This clonotype appeared a few times. The rearrangement uses TRBV9 and TRBJ1-1, with no clear D. Trimming left V 4 bases short and J 8 bases short, with 18 bases between. Germline V gene sequence: CDR1 SGDLS, CDR2 YYNGEE. This CDR3 has 14 amino acids. DNA for the CDR3: TGTGCCAGCAGCCCTTTCGGCGTGGTCCCAGAAGCTTTCTTT. Amino acids: CASSPFGVVPEAFF.

This clonotype was counted many times. The genes are TRBV12-5 and TRBJ1-5, with D unresolved. V gave up 5 bases and J gave up 3 bases, with 17 bases separating them. The CDR3 has 16 residues. Germline V gene lookup returns CDR1 LGHNT and CDR2 FRNRAP. CDR3 residues: CASGRVGGGVNQPQHF. The CDR3 DNA reads as TGTGCTAGTGGTCGGGTAGGCGGTGGTGTCAATCAGCCCCAGCATTTT.

This clonotype has at least ten counts. The V gene is TRBV7-3, the J gene TRBJ2-1; 11 bases align to TRBD2. This CDR3 has 16 residues. Germline CDR1 SGHTA, CDR2 FQGTGA. Trimming at V came to 5 bases and at J to 2 bases, leaving 5 bases not matched to a gene. The DNA of the CDR3 is TGTGCCAGCAGCGGGGGACTAGCGGTCCCCTACAATGAGCAGTTCTTC. Translated: CASSGGLAVPYNEQFF.

This clonotype was observed at least ten times. The rearrangement joins TRBV3-1 to TRBJ2-7, with D unclear. V was pared by 4 bases and J by 2 bases, with 12 bases between. The germline gives CDR1 LGHDT, CDR2 YNNKEL (reference sequence). There are 14 residues in the CDR3. The CDR3 protein is CASSPRPNAYEQYF. The CDR3 DNA reads as TGTGCCAGCAGCCCACGACCCAACGCCTACGAGCAGTACTTC.

This clonotype was counted ten times or more. The chain combines TRBV12-5 with TRBJ1-5; a weak D match, TRBD1 (6 bases). The CDR3 is made up of 14 amino acids. The V gene's germline CDR1 is LGHNT and CDR2 FRNRAP. V was pared by 5 bases and J by 1 base, with 9 bases between. The DNA of the CDR3 is TGTGCTAGTGGTAAACAGGGAAGCAATCAGCCCCAGCATTTT. Protein product: CASGKQGSNQPQHF. The complete variable domain, with remaining parts taken from reference TRBV12-5 and TRBJ1-5, reads DARVTQTPRHKVTEMGQEVTMRCQPILGHNTVFWYRQTMMQGLELLAYFRNRAPLDDSGMPKDRFSAEMPDATLATLKIQPSEPRDSAVYFCASGKQGSNQPQHFGDGTRLSIL.